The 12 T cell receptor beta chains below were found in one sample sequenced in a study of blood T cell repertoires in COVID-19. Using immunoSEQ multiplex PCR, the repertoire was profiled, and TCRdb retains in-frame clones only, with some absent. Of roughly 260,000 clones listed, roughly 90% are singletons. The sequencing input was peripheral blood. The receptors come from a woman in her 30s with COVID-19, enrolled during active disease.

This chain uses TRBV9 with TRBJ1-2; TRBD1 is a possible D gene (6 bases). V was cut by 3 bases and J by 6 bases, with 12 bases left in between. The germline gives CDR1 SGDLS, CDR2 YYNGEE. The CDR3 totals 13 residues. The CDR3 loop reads CASSATRGDGYTF. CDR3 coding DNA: TGTGCCAGCAGCGCTACCAGGGGTGATGGCTACACCTTC.

The CDR3, as DNA: TGTGCCAGTAGTCCACTAGCGGGCTCATTTTACAATGAGCAGTTCTTC. As protein: CASSPLAGSFYNEQFF. The rearrangement joins TRBV19 to TRBJ2-1; 9 bases align to TRBD2. This CDR3 comprises 16 residues. The V segment lost 5 bases and the J segment 4 bases; nucleotides outside the gene matches: 9. Germline CDR1 and CDR2: LNHDA and SQIVND (reference sequence).

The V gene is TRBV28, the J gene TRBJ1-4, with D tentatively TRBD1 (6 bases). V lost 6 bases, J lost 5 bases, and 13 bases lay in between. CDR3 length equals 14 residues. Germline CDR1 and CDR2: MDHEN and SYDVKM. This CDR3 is CASRTGNRNEKLFF. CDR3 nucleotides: TGTGCCAGCAGAACAGGGAATCGGAATGAAAAACTGTTTTTT.

As DNA, the CDR3 is TGTGCCAGCGCTGGACAGGGGAGAAACATTCAGTACTTC. Residues: CASAGQGRNIQYF. The chain carries TRBV7-8 and TRBJ2-4; 9 nucleotides line up with TRBD1. Germline-derived CDR1 and CDR2 are SGHVS and FQNEAQ. The CDR3 consists of 13 residues. Losses at the gene ends were 8 bases for V and 6 bases for J; bases not matched to a gene: 5.

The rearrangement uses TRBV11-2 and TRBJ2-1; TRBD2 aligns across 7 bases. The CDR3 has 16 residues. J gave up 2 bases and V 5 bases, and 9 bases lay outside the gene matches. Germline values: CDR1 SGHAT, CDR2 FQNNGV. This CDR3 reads CASSGATRGAYNEQFF. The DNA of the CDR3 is TGTGCCAGCAGCGGAGCGACCCGGGGGGCCTACAATGAGCAGTTCTTC.

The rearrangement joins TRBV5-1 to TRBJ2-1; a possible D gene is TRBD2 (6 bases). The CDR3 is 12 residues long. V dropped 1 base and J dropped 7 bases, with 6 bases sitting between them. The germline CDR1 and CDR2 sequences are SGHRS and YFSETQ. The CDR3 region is CASSLLANEQFF. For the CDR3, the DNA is TGCGCCAGCAGCTTGCTAGCGAATGAGCAGTTCTTC. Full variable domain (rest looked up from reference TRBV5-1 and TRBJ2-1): KAGVTQTPRYLIKTRGQQVTLSCSPISGHRSVSWYQQTPGQGLQFLFEYFSETQRNKGNFPGRFSGRQFSNSRSEMNVSTLELGDSALYLCASSLLANEQFFGPGTRLTVL.

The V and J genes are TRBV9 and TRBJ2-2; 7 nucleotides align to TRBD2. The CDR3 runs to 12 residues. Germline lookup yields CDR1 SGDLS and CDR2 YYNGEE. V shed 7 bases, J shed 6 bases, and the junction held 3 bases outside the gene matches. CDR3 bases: TGTGCCAGCCGTCGGGGGGCCGGGGAGCTGTTTTTT. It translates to CASRRGAGELFF.

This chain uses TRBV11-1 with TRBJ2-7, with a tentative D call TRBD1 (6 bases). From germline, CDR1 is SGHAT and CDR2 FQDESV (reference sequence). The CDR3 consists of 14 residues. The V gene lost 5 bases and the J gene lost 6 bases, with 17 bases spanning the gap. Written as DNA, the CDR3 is TGTGCCAGCAGCCCAACGGCTTTAGGGGGCGAGCAGTACTTC. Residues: CASSPTALGGEQYF.

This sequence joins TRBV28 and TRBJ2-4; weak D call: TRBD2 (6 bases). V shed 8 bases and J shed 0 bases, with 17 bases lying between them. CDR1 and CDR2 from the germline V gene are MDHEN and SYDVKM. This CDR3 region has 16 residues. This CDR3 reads CASGRRQDLAKNIQYF. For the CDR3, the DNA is TGTGCCAGCGGGAGGCGCCAGGACCTAGCCAAAAACATTCAGTACTTC.

The CDR3 spells CASGGGLGYTF. In nucleotides, the CDR3 is TGTGCCTCGGGAGGGGGCTTAGGCTACACCTTC. The chain is built from TRBV6-5 and TRBJ1-2, with 7 bases that match TRBD1. V was clipped by 11 bases and J by 8 bases; unmatched bases: 8. CDR3 length equals 11 residues. Germline CDR1 MNHEY, CDR2 SVGAGI.

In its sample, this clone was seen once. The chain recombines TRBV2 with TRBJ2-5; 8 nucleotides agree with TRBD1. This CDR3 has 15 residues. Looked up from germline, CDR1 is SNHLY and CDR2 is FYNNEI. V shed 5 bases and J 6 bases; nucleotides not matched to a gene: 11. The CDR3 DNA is TGTGCCAGCAGTACAAGCCGGACAGGGACCAAGACCCAGTACTTC. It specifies CASSTSRTGTKTQYF.

The CDR3 sequence is CASSQDRRASYEQYF. CDR3 sequence (DNA): TGCGCCAGCAGCCAAGATCGCCGCGCCTCCTACGAGCAGTACTTC. This sequence joins TRBV4-1 and TRBJ2-7; no clear D. The germline CDR1 and CDR2 sequences are MGHRA and YSYEKL. V lost 0 bases to trimming and J lost 0 bases, with 9 bases between them. The CDR3 consists of 15 residues.